The sample holds many counts of the clone carrying this T cell receptor (beta chain). This entry is derived from a study of T-cell reconstitution after alpha-beta-depleted transplantation in children. The CDR3 consists of 14 residues. Germline V CDR1 and CDR2: SQVTM, ANQGSEA. J was trimmed by 4 bases and V by 6 bases; bases with no gene match: 10. The TCRbeta library incorporated unique molecular identifiers. TCRdb reprocessed the PCR reads with MiXCR, giving one entry per CDR3 protein. The sample lists 130,000 to 150,000 distinct CDR3 sequences, around 8.5% occurring once. The clonotype comes from a female patient aged 2 to 10 who had a stem cell transplant for congenital amegakaryocytic thrombocytopenia, so the T cells may come from the graft donor. The chain carries TRBV29-1 and TRBJ2-7; 9 bases are shared with TRBD1. This sample comprised PBMCs, mostly from graft donor cells, obtained 180 days after TCRalphabeta/CD19-depleted stem cell transplant. The CDR3 spells CSVAPWDREYEQYF. DNA of the CDR3: TGCAGCGTCGCCCCTTGGGACAGGGAATACGAGCAGTACTTC.